Below, 15 T cell receptor beta chains from the same sample are listed, as sequenced in a study of CD8 T cells in Susac syndrome. RNA was extracted with the RNeasy kit, and a quantity of 0.5 to 1 ug was reverse transcribed using random hexamers. Via MiXCR, TCRdb re-called the immunoSEQ multiplex PCR reads, giving one row per CDR3 protein. The sample has over 95,000 distinct CDR3 sequences, 80% to 95% seen once. Source material: CD8+ T cells from PBMCs. The source is a human donor in good health.

The chain joins TRBV6-2 or TRBV6-3 to TRBJ2-2; D gene unclear. The germline CDR1 and CDR2 sequences are MNHEY and SVGEGT. The CDR3 totals 13 residues. V gave up 7 bases and J gave up 3 bases, with 9 bases separating them. As DNA, the CDR3 is TGTGCCAGCACTCCAGCCCACACCGGGGAGCTGTTTTTT. Translated, it gives CASTPAHTGELFF.

This clonotype was picked up one time. This chain joins TRBV12-3 or TRBV12-4 and TRBJ2-2; D is unresolved. Between the trimmed V and J ends, which lost 6 bases and 7 bases, there was a span of 9 bases. This CDR3 is built from 12 residues. In nucleotides, the CDR3 is TGTGCCAGCAGGGGAACGGGCGGGGAGCTGTTTTTT. This translates into CASRGTGGELFF.

The V and J genes are TRBV19 and TRBJ1-2; TRBD1 aligns across 8 bases. The CDR3 consists of 14 residues. Losses at the gene ends were 7 bases for V and 4 bases for J; bases not matched to a gene: 8. CDR1 and CDR2 from the germline V gene are LNHDA and SQIVND (reference sequence). Here the CDR3 DNA reads TGTGCCAGTATCAAACCGGGACAGGTCTATGGCTACACCTTC. Its protein product is CASIKPGQVYGYTF.

CDR3 residues: CASSSGLVYNEQFF. CDR3 in DNA: TGCGCCAGCAGCTCTGGCCTAGTCTACAATGAGCAGTTCTTC. The V call is TRBV5-1, the J call TRBJ2-1; the D is unclear. The germline gives CDR1 SGHRS, CDR2 YFSETQ. The CDR3 extends over 14 amino acids. Trimming took 3 bases from V and 3 from J, leaving 10 bases between them.

This clonotype appeared once. The chain has TRBV7-3 and TRBJ2-7; no firm D call. Per germline, CDR1 SGHTA and CDR2 FQGTGA. Trimming removed 4 bases at V and 2 bases at J, with 12 bases between. This CDR3 has 14 residues. Written as DNA, the CDR3 is TGTGCCAGCAGCTCCTTGACGGCTCCCTACGAGCAGTACTTC. Protein product: CASSSLTAPYEQYF.

This sequence joins TRBV4-1 and TRBJ2-5, with 9 positions matching TRBD1. Germline V gene sequence: CDR1 MGHRA, CDR2 YSYEKL. Trimming removed 6 bases from V and 4 bases from J; junction bases left unmatched: 6. The CDR3 totals 14 residues. The CDR3 region is CASRPGTGLETQYF. The CDR3, as DNA: TGCGCCAGCAGGCCCGGGACAGGGTTAGAGACCCAGTACTTC.

The chain joins TRBV28 to TRBJ2-7; perhaps TRBD2 as D (5 bases). V was cut by 6 bases and J by 4 bases, with 13 bases left in between. CDR1 is MDHEN, CDR2 SYDVKM, per germline. The CDR3 sequence is 13 residues long. CDR3 protein: CASRGTSSYEQYF. CDR3 nucleotide sequence: TGTGCCAGCAGGGGTACTAGTTCTTACGAGCAGTACTTC.

V gene TRBV7-3 combines with J gene TRBJ2-1; D is perhaps TRBD2 (6 bases). V lost 3 bases to trimming and J lost 0 bases, with 12 bases between them. The CDR3 loop spans 16 amino acids. In germline, CDR1 is SGHTA, CDR2 FQGTGA. The chain's CDR3 is CASSLLAASSYNEQFF. For the CDR3, the DNA is TGTGCCAGCAGCTTGTTAGCGGCAAGCTCCTACAATGAGCAGTTCTTC.

The rearrangement links TRBV28 to TRBJ2-3; 7 nucleotides match TRBD2. Germline trimming cut 6 bases from V and 0 bases from J; bases unmatched to any gene: 9. Germline V gene sequence: CDR1 MDHEN, CDR2 SYDVKM. The CDR3 totals 16 residues. CDR3 protein: CASRTPSRESTDTQYF. CDR3 DNA sequence: TGTGCCAGCAGAACCCCCTCGCGGGAGAGCACAGATACGCAGTATTTT.

The chain joins TRBV19 to TRBJ2-3, with 13 positions matching TRBD2. With V trimmed by 7 bases and J by 6 bases, 16 bases remained unmatched. The germline V gene encodes CDR1 LNHDA and CDR2 SQIVND (reference sequence). This CDR3 region has 18 residues. The CDR3 protein is CASTFRPGLAGKMDTQYF. CDR3 DNA sequence: TGTGCCAGTACCTTCCGTCCGGGACTAGCGGGGAAGATGGATACGCAGTATTTT.

This chain links TRBV5-1 with TRBJ2-5; TRBD2 aligns across 10 bases. There are 17 residues in the CDR3. J lost 3 bases, V lost 3 bases, and 11 bases had no gene match. CDR1 is SGHRS, CDR2 YFSETQ, per germline. The CDR3 here is CASSSSPAGGLEETQYF. DNA of the CDR3: TGCGCCAGCAGCTCGTCCCCAGCGGGAGGGCTCGAAGAGACCCAGTACTTC.

This clonotype is a singleton in its sample. This chain joins TRBV5-1 and TRBJ2-6; either TRBD1 or TRBD2 may fit D (5 bases each). Germline lookup yields CDR1 SGHRS and CDR2 YFSETQ. Trimming took 8 bases from V and 4 from J, leaving 19 bases between them. This CDR3 has 16 residues. In DNA, the CDR3 is TGCGCCAGTGGGGAGAAGGGACGGACCGGGGCCAACGTCCTGACTTTC. This codes for CASGEKGRTGANVLTF.

This clonotype has just one count. This chain uses TRBV20-1 with TRBJ2-7; D is possibly TRBD2 (5 bases). The CDR3 has 10 residues. Looked up from germline, CDR1 is DFQATT and CDR2 is SNEGSKA (reference sequence). V was cut by 7 bases and J by 7 bases, with 11 bases left in between. CDR3 sequence: CSGRGREQYF. The CDR3 coding sequence is TGCAGTGGGCGAGGGCGGGAGCAGTACTTC.

The chain carries TRBV20-1 and TRBJ1-4, with 7 bases lining up with TRBD1. This CDR3 region has 13 residues. Germline CDR1 and CDR2: DFQATT and SNEGSKA (reference sequence). The V and J ends lost 3 bases and 5 bases, in that order; junction bases with no gene match: 3. Written as DNA, the CDR3 is TGCAGTGCTAGGACAGGGATGAATGAAAAACTGTTTTTT. The encoded protein is CSARTGMNEKLFF.

The chain employs TRBV5-1 and TRBJ1-2; 7 nucleotides agree with TRBD1. The CDR3 is 14 residues long. Trimming took 0 bases from V and 8 from J; bases not matched to a gene: 7. Germline V lookup: CDR1 SGHRS, CDR2 YFSETQ. The CDR3: CASSLDRGVLGYTF. In DNA, the CDR3 is TGCGCCAGCAGCTTGGACAGGGGCGTCCTCGGCTACACCTTC.